This passage covers 3 T cell receptor beta chains from one sample sequenced in a study of vaccination and CD4 T cells after COVID-19. These receptors have no identified antigens. Stated treatment: roughly ten-day PBMC culture with coronavirus spike peptide pools or control peptides (ViraFEST assay). Sequencing of the DNA from cultured CD4+ T cells was carried out with the Oncomine TCR Beta short-read assay. TCRdb itself ran the PCR reads through MiXCR, one entry per CDR3 protein. The sample has more than 15,000 distinct CDR3 sequences, 72% seen once; the top ten hold around a sixth. Material: CD4+ T cells from blood, cultured in vitro. These receptors came from a human donor who had recovered from COVID-19.

The chain has TRBV6-2 or TRBV6-3 and TRBJ2-7, with D tentatively TRBD2 (5 bases). Germline lookup yields CDR1 MNHEY and CDR2 SVGEGT. The ends were cut back, 4 bases at V and 4 bases at J, with 11 bases in the middle. The CDR3 loop spans 13 amino acids. The CDR3 sequence: CASSWERRYEQYF. The CDR3 region has the DNA TGTGCCAGCAGTTGGGAGAGACGGTACGAGCAGTACTTC.

CDR3 sequence: CATSAGSGLALETQYF. CDR3 in DNA: TGTGCCACCAGTGCCGGGTCGGGACTAGCTTTAGAGACCCAGTACTTC. V is TRBV24-1 and J is TRBJ2-5, with 9 bases aligning to TRBD2. The CDR3 length is 16 residues. Unmatched junction bases numbered 10, after V lost 5 bases and J lost 4 bases. From germline, CDR1 is KGHDR and CDR2 SFDVKD.

This clonotype is labeled as medium-sized (0.01 to 0.1%). The rearrangement uses TRBV20-1 and TRBJ1-5; 9 nucleotides match TRBD1. The CDR3 extends over 14 amino acids. Trimming removed 6 bases from V and 2 bases from J; junction bases left unmatched: 5. CDR1 and CDR2 (germline): DFQATT, SNEGSKA (reference sequence). The DNA for the CDR3 is TGCAGTGCCACGGGGACAGGGCGCAATCAGCCCCAGCATTTT. This translates into CSATGTGRNQPQHF.